The clone carrying this TCR beta chain was counted at least ten times. Its target is not known. The sample originates from a study of molecular identifiers for immune sequencing clone quantification. Study overall: Replicate RNA came from about 20,000 or 100,000 naive CD8 cells and was split five ways, and four parts were sequenced. Study findings and constraints: Clones above 20 RNA copies held over 97% of effector molecules, under 1% in naive cells.

Trimming removed 1 base at V and 8 bases at J, with 11 bases between. The CDR3 spans 14 residues. Germline lookup yields CDR1 SGHTA and CDR2 FQGNSA. Preparation of the bulk TCR libraries relied on previously described methods and listed TCR primers. TCRdb redid the calling of the PCR reads with MiXCR, one entry per CDR3 protein. The sample has about 640,000 distinct CDR3 sequences; nearly 20% are singletons. The authors gated naive CD8 T cells as CD8+CD4-CCR7+CD45RA+ for sorting. This clonotype was obtained from a human donor in good health. Some libraries in this study had Jurkat cell RNA spiked in. The rearrangement joins TRBV7-2 to TRBJ1-4; D is unresolved. Sequenced input: naive CD8+ T cells from blood, with Jurkat cell RNA spiked in. Noted subset: FACS-sorted CD8+CD4-CCR7+CD45RA+ naive T cells. CDR3 amino acids: CASSLVSQGEKLFF. For the CDR3, the DNA is TGTGCCAGCAGCTTAGTTAGTCAAGGGGAAAAACTGTTTTTT.